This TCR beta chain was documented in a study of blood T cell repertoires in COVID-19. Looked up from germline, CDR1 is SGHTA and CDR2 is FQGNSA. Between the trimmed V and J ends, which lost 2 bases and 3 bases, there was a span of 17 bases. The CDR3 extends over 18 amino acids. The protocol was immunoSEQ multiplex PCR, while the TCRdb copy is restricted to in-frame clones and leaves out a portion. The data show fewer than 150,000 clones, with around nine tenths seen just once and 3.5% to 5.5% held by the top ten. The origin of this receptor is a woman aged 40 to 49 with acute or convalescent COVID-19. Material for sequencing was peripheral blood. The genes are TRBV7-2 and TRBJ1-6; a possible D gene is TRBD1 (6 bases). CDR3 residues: CASSLSLTGRGYNSPLHF. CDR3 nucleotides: TGTGCCAGCAGCTTAAGTCTTACAGGGAGGGGCTATAATTCACCCCTCCACTTT.